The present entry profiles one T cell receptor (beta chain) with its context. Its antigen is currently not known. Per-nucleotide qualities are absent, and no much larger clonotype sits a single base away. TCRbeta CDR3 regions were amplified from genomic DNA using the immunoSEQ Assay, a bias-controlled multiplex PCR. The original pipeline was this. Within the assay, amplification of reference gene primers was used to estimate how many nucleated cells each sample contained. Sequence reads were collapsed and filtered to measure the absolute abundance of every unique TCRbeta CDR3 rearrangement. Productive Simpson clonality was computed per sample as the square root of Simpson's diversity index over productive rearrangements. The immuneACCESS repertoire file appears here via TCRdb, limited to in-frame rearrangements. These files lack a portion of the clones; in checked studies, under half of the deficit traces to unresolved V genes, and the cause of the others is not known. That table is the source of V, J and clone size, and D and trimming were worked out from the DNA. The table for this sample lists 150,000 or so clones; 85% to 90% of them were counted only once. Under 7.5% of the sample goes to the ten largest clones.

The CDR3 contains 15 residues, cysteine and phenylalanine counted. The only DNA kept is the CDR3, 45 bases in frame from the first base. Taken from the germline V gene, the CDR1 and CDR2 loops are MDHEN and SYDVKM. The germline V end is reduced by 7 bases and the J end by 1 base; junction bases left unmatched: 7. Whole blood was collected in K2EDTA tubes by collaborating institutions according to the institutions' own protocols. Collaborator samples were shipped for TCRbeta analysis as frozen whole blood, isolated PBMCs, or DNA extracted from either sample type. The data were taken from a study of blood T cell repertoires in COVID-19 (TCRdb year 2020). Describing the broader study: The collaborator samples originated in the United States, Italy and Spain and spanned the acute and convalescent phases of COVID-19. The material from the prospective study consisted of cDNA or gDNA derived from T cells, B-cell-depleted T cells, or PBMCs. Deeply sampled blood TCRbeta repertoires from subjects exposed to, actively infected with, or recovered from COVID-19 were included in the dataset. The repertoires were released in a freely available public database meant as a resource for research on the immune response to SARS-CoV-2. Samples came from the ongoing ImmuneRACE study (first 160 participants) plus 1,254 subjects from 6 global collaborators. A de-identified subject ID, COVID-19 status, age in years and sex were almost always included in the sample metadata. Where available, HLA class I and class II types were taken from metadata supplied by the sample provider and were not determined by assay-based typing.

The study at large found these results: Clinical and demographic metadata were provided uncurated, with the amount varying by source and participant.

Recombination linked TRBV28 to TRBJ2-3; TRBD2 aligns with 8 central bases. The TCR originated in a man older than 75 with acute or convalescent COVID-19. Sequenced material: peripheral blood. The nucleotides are TGTGCCAGCACCATCGGGGGGGCCGGCACAGATACGCAGTATTTT. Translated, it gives CASTIGGAGTDTQYF.